This is a list of T cell receptor beta chains from one sample in a study of blood T cell repertoires in COVID-19. Method: immunoSEQ multiplex PCR; TCRdb's copy keeps in-frame clones and lacks some. The repertoire holds tens of thousands of clones, with more than 80% as singletons. Material: peripheral blood. Every receptor here comes from a woman aged 55-75 years with acute or convalescent COVID-19. The CDR3 runs from the conserved cysteine through the conserved F or W. Each record gives: clone size, V gene, J gene, D gene, CDR3 protein, CDR3 DNA. D genes are given only for firm matches. The size entry is marked missing in some rows and otherwise reads once, few, many or a size class.

size: .
V: TRBV24-1
J: TRBJ1-1
D: .
CDR3: CATSDSVGGGLGTEAFF
DNA: TGTGCCACCAGTGACTCGGTTGGCGGGGGATTAGGGACTGAAGCTTTCTTT

size: .
V: TRBV5-1
J: TRBJ2-1
D: .
CDR3: CASSFVSSYNEQFF
DNA: TGCGCCAGCAGCTTCGTTAGCTCCTACAATGAGCAGTTCTTC

size: .
V: TRBV6-1
J: TRBJ2-7
D: TRBD1
CDR3: CASSAPGQGALNEQYF
DNA: TGTGCCAGCAGTGCTCCGGGACAGGGGGCTCTGAACGAGCAGTACTTC

size: .
V: TRBV24-1
J: TRBJ2-3
D: TRBD2
CDR3: CATSVAGGGYTDTQYF
DNA: TGTGCCACCAGTGTTGCGGGGGGAGGCTACACAGATACGCAGTATTTT

size: few
V: TRBV15
J: TRBJ1-1
D: .
CDR3: CATSRDGGENTEAFF
DNA: TGTGCCACCAGCAGAGATGGCGGGGAGAACACTGAAGCTTTCTTT

size: few
V: TRBV6-1
J: TRBJ1-1
D: TRBD1
CDR3: CASSEGTGGMNTEAFF
DNA: TGTGCCAGCAGTGAAGGGACAGGGGGCATGAACACTGAAGCTTTCTTT

size: .
V: TRBV18
J: TRBJ1-5
D: .
CDR3: CASSSAGSNQPQHF
DNA: TGTGCCAGCTCTTCGGCGGGGAGCAATCAGCCCCAGCATTTT

size: .
V: TRBV4-1
J: TRBJ2-7
D: .
CDR3: CASSQGVRDSSYEQYF
DNA: TGCGCCAGCAGCCAAGGGGTTCGGGACTCATCCTACGAGCAGTACTTC

size: .
V: TRBV2
J: TRBJ2-5
D: TRBD1
CDR3: CASSVRQGGETQYF
DNA: TGTGCCAGCAGTGTTAGACAGGGGGGAGAGACCCAGTACTTC

size: .
V: TRBV30
J: TRBJ1-2
D: TRBD1
CDR3: CAWSGLGQGNYGYTF
DNA: TGTGCCTGGAGTGGCCTGGGACAGGGCAACTATGGCTACACCTTC

size: .
V: TRBV18
J: TRBJ2-5
D: .
CDR3: CASSPRVEETQYF
DNA: TGTGCCAGCTCACCCCGAGTCGAAGAGACCCAGTACTTC

size: .
V: TRBV6-5
J: TRBJ1-1
D: TRBD1
CDR3: CASSRQGRNTEAFF
DNA: TGTGCCAGCAGCAGACAGGGGAGGAACACTGAAGCTTTCTTT

size: few
V: TRBV24-1
J: TRBJ2-1
D: TRBD2
CDR3: CATGRAGSYNEQFF
DNA: TGTGCCACCGGGAGGGCGGGGTCCTACAATGAGCAGTTCTTC

size: .
V: TRBV28
J: TRBJ1-2
D: .
CDR3: CASTLDMSWGYTF
DNA: TGTGCCAGCACCTTGGACATGTCTTGGGGCTACACCTTC

size: .
V: TRBV7-9
J: TRBJ2-7
D: .
CDR3: CASSSRGKGHEQYF
DNA: TGTGCCAGCAGCTCACGAGGGAAGGGCCACGAGCAGTACTTC

size: .
V: TRBV21-1
J: TRBJ1-1
D: .
CDR3: CASSDGQGGSAEAFF
DNA: TGTGCCAGCAGCGACGGACAGGGTGGGAGCGCTGAAGCTTTCTTT

size: .
V: TRBV19
J: TRBJ1-6
D: TRBD1
CDR3: CASSKTGTGSYNSPLHF
DNA: TGTGCCAGTAGTAAAACCGGGACAGGGTCTTATAATTCACCCCTCCACTTT

size: .
V: TRBV29-1
J: TRBJ2-7
D: .
CDR3: CSVEVGVYEQYF
DNA: TGCAGCGTTGAAGTCGGGGTATACGAGCAGTACTTC

size: .
V: TRBV14
J: TRBJ2-1
D: TRBD2
CDR3: CASSDRLALYNEQFF
DNA: TGTGCCAGCAGCGATAGACTAGCGCTCTACAATGAGCAGTTCTTC

size: .
V: TRBV9
J: TRBJ1-1
D: .
CDR3: CASSTTGYTEAFF
DNA: TGTGCCAGCAGCACTACAGGGTACACTGAAGCTTTCTTT

size: .
V: TRBV28
J: TRBJ2-1
D: TRBD1
CDR3: CASSLPGTGRGNEQFF
DNA: TGTGCCAGCAGTTTACCCGGGACAGGGAGAGGGAATGAGCAGTTCTTC

size: few
V: TRBV11-2
J: TRBJ1-1
D: .
CDR3: CASSLDLGARTEAFF
DNA: TGTGCCAGCAGCTTAGATCTGGGGGCGAGGACTGAAGCTTTCTTT

size: .
V: TRBV30
J: TRBJ2-3
D: .
CDR3: CAWVRVLGTDTQYF
DNA: TGTGCCTGGGTCAGGGTCCTGGGCACAGATACGCAGTATTTT

size: .
V: TRBV3-1/TRBV3-2
J: TRBJ2-1
D: TRBD1
CDR3: CASSPRQGQNNEQFF
DNA: TGTGCCAGCAGCCCTCGACAGGGGCAAAACAATGAGCAGTTCTTC

size: .
V: TRBV6-1
J: TRBJ2-1
D: TRBD1
CDR3: CASSDNDRGLNEQFF
DNA: TGTGCCAGCAGTGACAACGACAGGGGGTTGAATGAGCAGTTCTTC

size: .
V: TRBV2
J: TRBJ2-7
D: TRBD1
CDR3: CASSTGTGFGEQYF
DNA: TGTGCCAGCAGCACCGGGACAGGGTTCGGAGAGCAGTACTTC

size: few
V: TRBV19
J: TRBJ2-7
D: .
CDR3: CASSIDGGVAYEQYF
DNA: TGTGCCAGTAGTATAGATGGCGGAGTAGCCTACGAGCAGTACTTC

size: .
V: TRBV3-1/TRBV3-2
J: TRBJ1-1
D: .
CDR3: CASSPIGTEAFF
DNA: TGTGCCAGCAGCCCCATCGGCACTGAAGCTTTCTTT

size: .
V: TRBV5-6
J: TRBJ1-1
D: .
CDR3: CASSLRRIRDTEAFF
DNA: TGTGCCAGCAGCTTGAGGAGGATAAGGGACACTGAAGCTTTCTTT

size: .
V: TRBV24-1
J: TRBJ2-1
D: TRBD2
CDR3: CATSDGVTMSSGYNEQFF
DNA: TGTGCCACCAGTGATGGGGTCACCATGTCTAGCGGGTACAATGAGCAGTTCTTC

size: few
V: TRBV5-4
J: TRBJ1-6
D: TRBD1
CDR3: CASSIQGAGNSPLHF
DNA: TGTGCCAGCAGCATTCAGGGGGCTGGTAATTCACCCCTCCACTTT

size: few
V: TRBV3-1/TRBV3-2
J: TRBJ2-7
D: TRBD2
CDR3: CASSHRSGSVEQYF
DNA: TGTGCCAGCAGCCATCGTAGCGGGAGTGTCGAGCAGTACTTC

size: .
V: TRBV5-5
J: TRBJ2-7
D: .
CDR3: CASSLAGARGYEQYF
DNA: TGTGCCAGCAGCTTGGCTGGGGCGCGGGGCTACGAGCAGTACTTC

size: .
V: TRBV21-1
J: TRBJ1-3
D: .
CDR3: CASSKIARESGNTIYF
DNA: TGTGCCAGCAGCAAAATTGCGAGGGAGTCGGGAAACACCATATATTTT

size: .
V: TRBV3-1/TRBV3-2
J: TRBJ2-7
D: .
CDR3: CASSQYPSEQYF
DNA: TGTGCCAGCAGCCAGTACCCGAGTGAGCAGTACTTC

size: .
V: TRBV5-1
J: TRBJ1-1
D: .
CDR3: CASSLDMATEAFF
DNA: TGCGCCAGCAGCTTGGACATGGCCACTGAAGCTTTCTTT

size: .
V: TRBV19
J: TRBJ1-5
D: TRBD1
CDR3: CASSTGTGNNQPQHF
DNA: TGTGCCAGTAGTACCGGGACAGGGAATAATCAGCCCCAGCATTTT

size: .
V: TRBV7-8
J: TRBJ2-5
D: TRBD1
CDR3: CASSLDRGGETQYF
DNA: TGTGCCAGCAGCCTCGACAGGGGCGGAGAGACCCAGTACTTC

size: once
V: TRBV7-2
J: TRBJ2-2
D: TRBD2
CDR3: CASSPVGAGGRELFF
DNA: TGTGCCAGCAGCCCAGTCGGAGCGGGGGGTCGGGAGCTGTTTTTT

size: .
V: TRBV5-8
J: TRBJ1-6
D: TRBD1
CDR3: CASSKNRGNSPLHF
DNA: TGTGCCAGCAGCAAAAACAGGGGAAATTCACCCCTCCACTTT

size: .
V: TRBV15
J: TRBJ2-5
D: .
CDR3: CATSRGSGQETQYF
DNA: TGTGCCACCAGCAGAGGTAGCGGCCAAGAGACCCAGTACTTC

size: .
V: TRBV5-1
J: TRBJ2-1
D: TRBD1
CDR3: CASSFGTVNEQFF
DNA: TGCGCCAGCAGCTTCGGGACAGTGAATGAGCAGTTCTTC

size: .
V: TRBV7-8
J: TRBJ1-2
D: TRBD1
CDR3: CASSFDRGGLGYTF
DNA: TGTGCCAGCAGCTTTGACAGGGGCGGGCTTGGCTACACCTTC

size: .
V: TRBV19
J: TRBJ2-1
D: .
CDR3: CASSNQGGIIYNEQFF
DNA: TGTGCCAGTAGTAATCAGGGGGGAATTATCTACAATGAGCAGTTCTTC

size: .
V: TRBV6-5
J: TRBJ2-2
D: .
CDR3: CASSYGGSYSGELFF
DNA: TGTGCCAGCAGTTACGGGGGGAGCTACTCCGGGGAGCTGTTTTTT

size: .
V: TRBV29-1
J: TRBJ2-6
D: .
CDR3: CSVAAQGLSGANVLTF
DNA: TGCAGCGTTGCGGCCCAGGGGCTCTCTGGGGCCAACGTCCTGACTTTC

size: .
V: TRBV6-5
J: TRBJ1-1
D: TRBD1
CDR3: CASSSPGQGKAFF
DNA: TGTGCCAGCAGTTCACCGGGACAGGGCAAAGCTTTCTTT

size: few
V: TRBV29-1
J: TRBJ1-1
D: .
CDR3: CSVVAQRGTEAFF
DNA: TGCAGCGTTGTGGCACAGAGAGGGACTGAAGCTTTCTTT

size: .
V: TRBV5-5
J: TRBJ2-5
D: .
CDR3: CASSFPGDETQYF
DNA: TGTGCCAGCAGCTTCCCAGGGGACGAGACCCAGTACTTC

size: .
V: TRBV6-5
J: TRBJ1-1
D: TRBD1
CDR3: CASRDQSTGKTEAFF
DNA: TGTGCCAGCAGGGACCAATCGACAGGGAAAACTGAAGCTTTCTTT

size: once
V: TRBV7-3
J: TRBJ1-2
D: .
CDR3: CASKRGASNYGYTF
DNA: TGTGCCAGCAAACGGGGGGCTTCTAACTATGGCTACACCTTC

size: .
V: TRBV19
J: TRBJ1-5
D: .
CDR3: CASTFGDQPQHF
DNA: TGTGCCAGTACCTTCGGGGATCAGCCCCAGCATTTT

size: once
V: TRBV5-1
J: TRBJ2-2
D: .
CDR3: CASSLEGATGELFF
DNA: TGCGCCAGCAGCTTGGAAGGAGCGACCGGAGAGCTGTTTTTT

size: .
V: TRBV6-2/TRBV6-3
J: TRBJ1-5
D: TRBD1
CDR3: CASSFRQGAGQPQHF
DNA: TGTGCCAGCAGTTTTAGACAGGGGGCGGGTCAGCCCCAGCATTTT

size: few
V: TRBV9
J: TRBJ1-1
D: .
CDR3: CASSVANVGKPGTEAFF
DNA: TGTGCCAGCAGCGTAGCTAATGTGGGGAAACCAGGGACTGAAGCTTTCTTT

size: .
V: TRBV19
J: TRBJ1-1
D: .
CDR3: CASSTDRGMMNTEAFF
DNA: TGTGCCAGTAGCACCGACCGAGGAATGATGAACACTGAAGCTTTCTTT

size: .
V: TRBV4-1
J: TRBJ2-1
D: TRBD2
CDR3: CASSTRRTSGDNEQFF
DNA: TGCGCCAGCAGCACCCGAAGGACTAGCGGAGACAATGAGCAGTTCTTC

size: once
V: TRBV6-5
J: TRBJ2-3
D: .
CDR3: CASSPQRPSTDTQYF
DNA: TGTGCCAGCAGCCCCCAGCGGCCTAGCACAGATACGCAGTATTTT

size: .
V: TRBV5-6
J: TRBJ1-2
D: .
CDR3: CASTPFRGVYGYTF
DNA: TGTGCCAGCACCCCCTTCCGGGGGGTATATGGCTACACCTTC